Shown below are 5 T cell receptor beta chains from a single sample sequenced in a study of blood T cell repertoires in COVID-19. Profiling relied on immunoSEQ multiplex PCR, and the TCRdb table lists in-frame clones only, not all of them. Of about 33,000 clones in the sample, around 85% were seen once. The sequenced sample consisted of peripheral blood. These receptors were taken from a human donor in a cohort sampled during active COVID-19.

V is TRBV3-1 (or the pseudogene TRBV3-2) and J is TRBJ1-1; D possibly corresponds to TRBD1 (6 bases). Trimming removed 4 bases at V and 3 bases at J, with 12 bases between. Germline V CDR1 and CDR2: LGHDT, YNNKEL (reference sequence). The CDR3 spans 14 residues. DNA of the CDR3: TGTGCCAGCAGCCCCTGGGACACTTACACTGAAGCTTTCTTT. Translation gives CASSPWDTYTEAFF.

The V call is TRBV11-2, the J call TRBJ2-3, with a weak D call TRBD2 (6 bases). Germline CDR1 is SGHAT and CDR2 is FQNNGV. V was clipped by 0 bases and J by 3 bases, with 13 bases between them. The length of the CDR3 is 16 residues. CDR3 residues: CASSLDRKGGTDTQYF. In DNA form, the CDR3 reads TGTGCCAGCAGCTTAGATAGAAAGGGAGGAACAGATACGCAGTATTTT. Using reference TRBV11-2 and TRBJ2-3 for the parts outside the CDR3, the full variable domain is EAGVAQSPRYKIIEKRQSVAFWCNPISGHATLYWYQQILGQGPKLLIQFQNNGVVDDSQLPKDRFSAERLKGVDSTLKIQPAKLEDSAVYLCASSLDRKGGTDTQYFGPGTRLTVL.

The chain uses TRBV11-3 and TRBJ1-3, with D perhaps matching TRBD1 (5 bases). Germline V gives CDR1 SGHNT, CDR2 YENEEA. This CDR3 has 17 amino acids. V lost 2 bases, J lost 1 base, and 15 bases lay in between. As DNA, the CDR3 is TGTGCCAGCAGCTTATCGGGGGACGTTGAGTCTGGAAACACCATATATTTT. Amino acids: CASSLSGDVESGNTIYF.

The count of this clone is one. CDR3 loop: CASSDLGTSAFF. In nucleotides, the CDR3 is TGTGCCAGCAGTGACCTCGGGACATCGGCTTTCTTT. The J gene is TRBJ1-1, the V gene TRBV6-1; TRBD1 is a possible D gene (6 bases). Germline V gene data show CDR1 as MNHNS and CDR2 as SASEGT. Between the trimmed V and J ends, which lost 3 bases and 11 bases, there was a span of 13 bases. CDR3 size: 12 residues.

J is TRBJ1-5 and V is TRBV6-5; the D gene is possibly TRBD1 (5 bases). The CDR3 runs to 14 residues. The germline V gene has CDR1 MNHEY and CDR2 SVGAGI. V was cut by 0 bases and J by 7 bases, with 10 bases left in between. The CDR3 here is CASSYSGEGQPQHF. The CDR3, as DNA: TGTGCCAGCAGTTACTCTGGGGAGGGGCAGCCCCAGCATTTT.